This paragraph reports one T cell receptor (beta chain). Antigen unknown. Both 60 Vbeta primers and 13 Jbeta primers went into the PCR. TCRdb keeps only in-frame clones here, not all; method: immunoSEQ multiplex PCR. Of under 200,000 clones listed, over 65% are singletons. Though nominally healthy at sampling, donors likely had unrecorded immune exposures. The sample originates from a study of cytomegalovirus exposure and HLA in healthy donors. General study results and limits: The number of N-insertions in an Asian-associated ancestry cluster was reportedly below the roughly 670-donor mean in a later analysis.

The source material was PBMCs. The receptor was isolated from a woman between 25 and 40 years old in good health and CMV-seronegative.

CDR3 in amino acids: CASGTSGANVLTF. In DNA form, the CDR3 reads TGTGCTAGTGGGACATCTGGGGCCAACGTCCTGACTTTC. This chain connects TRBV12-5 to TRBJ2-6, with D unresolved. Looked up from germline, CDR1 is LGHNT and CDR2 is FRNRAP. The CDR3 contains 13 residues. The ends were cut back, 6 bases at V and 1 base at J, with 4 bases in the middle.